These T cell receptor beta chains were read from a single sample in a study of cytomegalovirus exposure and HLA in healthy donors. TCRdb's copy holds only in-frame clones and misses some; the assay was immunoSEQ multiplex PCR. The repertoire consists of about 300,000 clones, with about nine tenths occurring once and the leading ten covering less than 4%. Sample: PBMCs. The receptors were sampled from a man between 40 and 49 years old in good health and CMV-seropositive. The CDR3 runs from the conserved cysteine through the conserved F or W. D genes are given only for firm matches. Part of the rows lack a size; the others show once, few, many or a class for expanded clones.

>TRBJ2-3|TRBV12-5|12|.|.
CASGLSADTQYF
TGTGCTAGTGGTTTGTCCGCAGATACGCAGTATTTT
>TRBJ2-5|TRBV7-6|16|.|.
CASSLVGGSRLATQYF
TGTGCCAGCAGCTTAGTTGGCGGCAGCCGGTTGGCGACCCAGTACTTC
>TRBJ1-1|TRBV5-1|13|few|TRBD1
CASSYRGNTEAFF
TGCGCCAGCAGCTACAGGGGGAACACTGAAGCTTTCTTT
>TRBJ2-7|TRBV4-3|13|.|.
CASSQDTSYEQYF
TGCGCCAGCAGCCAAGATACCTCCTACGAGCAGTACTTC
>TRBJ2-2|TRBV5-1|16|once|TRBD2
CASSLDLAGAPGELFF
TGCGCCAGCAGCTTGGATTTAGCGGGAGCCCCCGGGGAGCTGTTTTTT
>TRBJ1-3|TRBV7-2|15|.|TRBD1
CASSIRGQSGNTIYF
TGTGCCAGCAGCATACGGGGACAGTCTGGAAACACCATATATTTT
>TRBJ2-6|TRBV13|16|.|.
CASSLVRASGANVLTF
TGTGCCAGCAGCTTAGTTCGCGCCTCTGGGGCCAACGTCCTGACTTTC
>TRBJ1-2|TRBV7-2|15|.|TRBD1
CASRHRDRLRYGYTF
TGTGCCAGCAGACACCGGGACAGACTTCGTTATGGCTACACCTTC
>TRBJ2-1|TRBV19|15|.|.
CASSIATGRYNEQFF
TGTGCCAGTAGTATCGCCACAGGCCGTTACAATGAGCAGTTCTTC
>TRBJ2-7|TRBV7-3|14|few|TRBD2
CASRPSGGSYEQYF
TGTGCCAGCAGACCTAGCGGGGGCTCCTACGAGCAGTACTTC
>TRBJ2-1|TRBV6-6|14|.|.
CASSWQGRKNEQFF
TGTGCCAGCAGTTGGCAAGGGAGGAAGAATGAGCAGTTCTTC
>TRBJ2-1|TRBV5-1|15|once|.
CASSLGLGVYNEQFF
TGCGCCAGCAGCTTGGGACTAGGAGTCTACAATGAGCAGTTCTTC
>TRBJ2-2|TRBV27|17|.|TRBD2
CASSLSWTSGTTGELFF
TGTGCCAGCAGTTTATCCTGGACTAGCGGGACCACCGGGGAGCTGTTTTTT
>TRBJ1-2|TRBV5-4|16|.|.
CASSWAGGVDRGGYTF
TGTGCCAGCAGCTGGGCGGGAGGGGTGGATCGAGGTGGCTACACCTTC
>TRBJ2-3|TRBV10-3|13|.|.
CAISEFGPDTQYF
TGTGCCATCAGTGAGTTCGGTCCAGATACGCAGTATTTT
>TRBJ2-1|TRBV7-3|18|.|TRBD2
CASSPGLAGGPKYGEQFF
TGTGCCAGCAGCCCCGGACTAGCGGGAGGGCCAAAGTATGGTGAGCAGTTCTTC
>TRBJ1-1|TRBV29-1|12|.|.
CSVNRVTTEAFF
TGCAGCGTGAACAGGGTGACCACTGAAGCTTTCTTT
>TRBJ2-1|TRBV28|16|.|TRBD2
CASSIRTSGRRREQFF
TGTGCCAGCAGTATCCGGACTAGCGGGAGGCGTAGGGAGCAGTTCTTC
>TRBJ1-2|TRBV27|17|.|TRBD1
CASSLIFPGQGMGGYTF
TGTGCCAGCAGTTTAATATTTCCGGGACAGGGTATGGGAGGCTACACCTTC
>TRBJ2-5|TRBV5-1|14|.|TRBD2
CASSLAGRGETQYF
TGCGCCAGCAGCTTGGCCGGGAGGGGGGAGACCCAGTACTTC
>TRBJ2-7|TRBV9|15|.|.
CASSVAPSATYEQYF
TGTGCCAGCAGCGTAGCGCCTAGCGCAACCTACGAGCAGTACTTC
>TRBJ2-2|TRBV27|16|.|TRBD2
CASTGLAGVRTGELFF
TGTGCCAGTACCGGACTAGCGGGAGTCCGGACCGGGGAGCTGTTTTTT
>TRBJ2-3|TRBV7-6|14|.|TRBD1
CASSGPTGADTQYF
TGTGCCAGCAGCGGACCGACAGGGGCAGATACGCAGTATTTT
>TRBJ1-2|TRBV5-6|16|.|TRBD1
CASSPTGGQGYYGYTF
TGTGCCAGCAGTCCCACGGGGGGACAGGGCTACTATGGCTACACCTTC
>TRBJ2-7|TRBV4-1|16|.|.
CASSQERVNSGYEQYF
TGCGCCAGCAGCCAAGAACGCGTAAATTCGGGCTACGAGCAGTACTTC
>TRBJ2-1|TRBV4-2|17|.|.
CASSQPPRAGAYNEQFF
TGTGCCAGCAGCCAACCACCGAGGGCCGGGGCCTACAATGAGCAGTTCTTC
>TRBJ2-2|TRBV9|16|.|TRBD1
CASSVGQGLNTGELFF
TGTGCCAGCAGCGTTGGACAGGGGCTTAACACCGGGGAGCTGTTTTTT
>TRBJ2-2|TRBV7-9|12|few|.
CASSPGAGELFF
TGTGCCAGCAGCCCGGGTGCCGGGGAGCTGTTTTTT
>TRBJ2-7|TRBV7-6|17|few|.
CASSLVALQGSPYEQYF
TGTGCCAGCAGCTTAGTAGCATTGCAGGGGAGCCCCTACGAGCAGTACTTC
>TRBJ2-4|TRBV29-1|12|.|TRBD2
CSVETSPNIQYF
TGCAGCGTTGAGACTAGCCCAAACATTCAGTACTTC
>TRBJ2-7|TRBV5-1|15|.|TRBD2
CASSDTSGLTYEQYF
TGCGCCAGCAGCGACACTAGCGGACTCACCTACGAGCAGTACTTC
>TRBJ2-3|TRBV6-5|15|.|TRBD2
CASSSGTSGTDTQYF
TGTGCCAGCAGTTCTGGGACTAGCGGCACGGATACGCAGTATTTT
>TRBJ2-3|TRBV6-6|16|few|TRBD1
CASSSAGQGFPDTQYF
TGTGCCAGCAGTTCGGCGGGACAGGGGTTTCCAGATACGCAGTATTTT
>TRBJ1-5|TRBV19|15|.|.
CASSPQAKGNQPQHF
TGTGCCAGTAGCCCCCAGGCCAAGGGCAATCAGCCCCAGCATTTT
>TRBJ2-5|TRBV5-1|13|.|.
CASSLPGEETQYF
TGCGCCAGCAGCTTGCCCGGGGAGGAGACCCAGTACTTC
>TRBJ2-2|TRBV4-1|15|.|TRBD1
CASSHDRGRAGELFF
TGCGCCAGCAGCCATGACAGGGGGAGGGCCGGGGAGCTGTTTTTT
>TRBJ1-1|TRBV28|17|.|.
CASSPGGASTKNTEAFF
TGTGCCAGCAGCCCGGGGGGGGCCAGCACTAAGAACACTGAAGCTTTCTTT
>TRBJ1-1|TRBV6-6|13|.|.
CASSYQGTTEAFF
TGTGCCAGCAGTTACCAGGGGACGACTGAAGCTTTCTTT
>TRBJ2-7|TRBV5-1|15|.|.
CASSWGGAASSEQYF
TGCGCCAGCAGCTGGGGGGGGGCCGCTTCGTCCGAGCAGTACTTC
>TRBJ2-1|TRBV5-1|17|.|TRBD2
CASSSTGTSGSSYEQFF
TGCGCCAGCAGCTCCACGGGAACTAGCGGGAGCAGCTATGAGCAGTTCTTC
>TRBJ2-4|TRBV7-2|14|.|TRBD1
CASSPGQGAYIQYF
TGTGCCAGCAGCCCAGGACAGGGGGCTTACATTCAGTACTTC
>TRBJ2-7|TRBV13|15|.|.
CASKITRGLSYEQYF
TGTGCCAGCAAGATAACCAGGGGTCTCTCCTACGAGCAGTACTTC
>TRBJ2-1|TRBV5-1|16|.|TRBD2
CASRPRGLAVTNEQFF
TGCGCCAGCAGGCCGCGGGGACTAGCGGTTACAAATGAGCAGTTCTTC